One sample yielded the 2 T cell receptor beta chains listed below, sequenced in a study of blood T cells in healthy people across ages. The authors ran a second PCR of 7 to 11 cycles using a sample-barcoded 5' primer and a J-beta primer mix. One entry per CDR3 protein, called by TCRdb with MiXCR from the 5' RACE reads. Altogether about 1.1 million distinct CDR3 sequences are present, around two fifths being singletons, with the ten largest covering about an eighth. The specimen was blood. These receptors were taken from a man younger than 35 in good health.

This clonotype was detected a few times. V gene TRBV25-1 combines with J gene TRBJ1-2; D is undetermined. CDR1 and CDR2 (germline): MGHDK, SYGVNS. The CDR3 loop spans 16 amino acids. Trimming removed 2 bases at V and 7 bases at J, with 20 bases between. Here the CDR3 DNA reads TGTGCCAGCAGTGAAGAGCCAACGGTGTACACCTCTGGCTACACCTTC. This gives the protein CASSEEPTVYTSGYTF.

This clonotype was counted only a few times. V and J are TRBV29-1 and TRBJ1-3; D gene ambiguous. V was pared by 4 bases and J by 3 bases, with 13 bases between. The CDR3 length is 14 residues. The V gene's germline CDR1 is SQVTM and CDR2 ANQGSEA. CDR3 nucleotides: TGCAGCGTTGTCCGGCAGGACCATGGAAACACCATATATTTT. Its protein product is CSVVRQDHGNTIYF. Variable domain in full (rest from reference TRBV29-1 and TRBJ1-3): SAVISQKPSRDICQRGTSLTIQCQVDSQVTMMFWYRQQPGQSLTLIATANQGSEATYESGFVIDKFPISRPNLTFSTLTVSNMSPEDSSIYLCSVVRQDHGNTIYFGEGSWLTVV.